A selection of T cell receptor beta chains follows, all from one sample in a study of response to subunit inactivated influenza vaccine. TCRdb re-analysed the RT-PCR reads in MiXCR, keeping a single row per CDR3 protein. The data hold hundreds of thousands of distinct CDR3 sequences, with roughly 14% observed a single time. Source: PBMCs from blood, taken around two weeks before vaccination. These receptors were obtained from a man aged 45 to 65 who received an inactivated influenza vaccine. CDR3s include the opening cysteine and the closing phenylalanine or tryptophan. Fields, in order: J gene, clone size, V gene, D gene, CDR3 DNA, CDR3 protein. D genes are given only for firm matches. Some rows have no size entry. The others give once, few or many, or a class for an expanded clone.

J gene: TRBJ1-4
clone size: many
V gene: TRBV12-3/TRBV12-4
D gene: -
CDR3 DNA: TGTGCCAGCAGTTCATCCACCGCCGGGTCCACCGGGGGAAAACTGTTTTTT
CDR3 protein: CASSSSTAGSTGGKLFF

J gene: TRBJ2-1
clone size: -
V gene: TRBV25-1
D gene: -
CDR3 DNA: TGTGCCAGCAGTGAAAGCGGGGTAGGGGGGAATGAGCAGTTCTTC
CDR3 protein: CASSESGVGGNEQFF

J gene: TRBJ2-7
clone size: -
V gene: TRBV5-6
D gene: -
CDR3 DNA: TGTGCCAGCAGCTTGCAGGGAAATGTTCGCGAGCAGTACTTC
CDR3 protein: CASSLQGNVREQYF

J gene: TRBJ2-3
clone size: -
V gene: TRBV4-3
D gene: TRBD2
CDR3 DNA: TGCGCCAGCAGCCAAGATCAGCGGGATCATTTAGATACGCAGTATTTT
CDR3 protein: CASSQDQRDHLDTQYF

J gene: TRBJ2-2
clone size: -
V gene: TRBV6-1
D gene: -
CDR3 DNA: TGTGCCAGCAGACCCCCGGGCAGCGCGAACACCGGGGAGCTGTTTTTT
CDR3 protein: CASRPPGSANTGELFF

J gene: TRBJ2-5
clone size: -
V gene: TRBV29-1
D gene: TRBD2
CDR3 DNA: TGCAGCGTTGCTCCGGGACTAGCGGAGGGTGGGTTTCAGTACTTC
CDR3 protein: CSVAPGLAEGGFQYF

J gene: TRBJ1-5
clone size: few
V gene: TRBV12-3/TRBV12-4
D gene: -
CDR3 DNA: TGTGCCAGCCAACAAGATCAGGGGAATAGCAATCAGCCCCAGCATTTT
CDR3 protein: CASQQDQGNSNQPQHF

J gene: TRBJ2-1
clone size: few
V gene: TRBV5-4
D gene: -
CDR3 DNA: TGTGCCAGCAGCTACCCCTTTACCAGCTCCTACAATGAGCAGTTCTTC
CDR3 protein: CASSYPFTSSYNEQFF

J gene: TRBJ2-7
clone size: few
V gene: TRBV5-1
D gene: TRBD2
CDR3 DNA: TGCGCCAGCAGCTTGGGGGGACTAGCGGGATCCTACGAGCAGTACTTC
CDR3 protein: CASSLGGLAGSYEQYF

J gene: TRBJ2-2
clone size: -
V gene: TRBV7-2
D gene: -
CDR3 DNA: TGTGCCAGCAGCGCCGCCCCGTTTCCTAACACCGGGGAGCTGTTTTTT
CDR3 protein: CASSAAPFPNTGELFF

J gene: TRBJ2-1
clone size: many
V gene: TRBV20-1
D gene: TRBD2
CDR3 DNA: TGCAGTGCTAGTGGTAGCGGGAGTCTTAATGAGCAGTTCTTC
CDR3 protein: CSASGSGSLNEQFF

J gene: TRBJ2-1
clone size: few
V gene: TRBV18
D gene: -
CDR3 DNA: TGTGCCAGCTCACCGCCTGGACGCTTGACCTACAATGAGCAGTTCTTC
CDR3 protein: CASSPPGRLTYNEQFF

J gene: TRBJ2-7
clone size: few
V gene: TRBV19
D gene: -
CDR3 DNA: TGTGCCAGTAGTATAACGACTTCTCGCTACAACTACGAGCAGTACTTC
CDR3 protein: CASSITTSRYNYEQYF

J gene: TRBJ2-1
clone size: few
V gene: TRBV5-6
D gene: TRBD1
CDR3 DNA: TGTGCCAGCAGCTGGGGGACAGGGTGGCCGTTCTTC
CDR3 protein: CASSWGTGWPFF

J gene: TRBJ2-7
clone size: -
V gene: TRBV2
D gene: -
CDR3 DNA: TGTGCCAGCAGCGGTCCCAGGGTTGCCCCATCCTACGAGCAGTACTTC
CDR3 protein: CASSGPRVAPSYEQYF

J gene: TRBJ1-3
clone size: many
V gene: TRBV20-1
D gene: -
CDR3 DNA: TGCAGTGCCACCCCGGGGGCCCTCTCTGGAAACACCATATATTTT
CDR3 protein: CSATPGALSGNTIYF

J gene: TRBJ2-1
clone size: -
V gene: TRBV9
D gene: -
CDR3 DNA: TGTGCCAGCAGCGTAGATGAGGGGAGCTCCTACAATGAGCAGTTCTTC
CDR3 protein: CASSVDEGSSYNEQFF

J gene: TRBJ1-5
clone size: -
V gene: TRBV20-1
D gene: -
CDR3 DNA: TGCAGTGCCCCCGGGCATAGCAATCAGCCCCAGCATTTT
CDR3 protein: CSAPGHSNQPQHF

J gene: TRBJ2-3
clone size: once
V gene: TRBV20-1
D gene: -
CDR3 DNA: TGCAGTGCTAGAGATTTTAGCGGCACAGATACGCAGTATTTT
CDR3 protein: CSARDFSGTDTQYF

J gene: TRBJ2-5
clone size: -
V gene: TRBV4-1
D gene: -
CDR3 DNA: TGCGCCAGCAGCCAAACCGGCGCAAGGTCGCCCCGGGAGACCCAGTACTTC
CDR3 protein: CASSQTGARSPRETQYF

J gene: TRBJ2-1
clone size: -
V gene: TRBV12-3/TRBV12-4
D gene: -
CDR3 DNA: TGTGCCAGCAGTTTATTTTCTGACAATGAGCAGTTCTTC
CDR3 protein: CASSLFSDNEQFF

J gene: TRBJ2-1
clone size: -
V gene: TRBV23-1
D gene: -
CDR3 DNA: TGCGCCAGCAGTCCCAGCTTGTTTAGATGGAGCTCCTACAATGAGCAGTTCTTC
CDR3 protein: CASSPSLFRWSSYNEQFF